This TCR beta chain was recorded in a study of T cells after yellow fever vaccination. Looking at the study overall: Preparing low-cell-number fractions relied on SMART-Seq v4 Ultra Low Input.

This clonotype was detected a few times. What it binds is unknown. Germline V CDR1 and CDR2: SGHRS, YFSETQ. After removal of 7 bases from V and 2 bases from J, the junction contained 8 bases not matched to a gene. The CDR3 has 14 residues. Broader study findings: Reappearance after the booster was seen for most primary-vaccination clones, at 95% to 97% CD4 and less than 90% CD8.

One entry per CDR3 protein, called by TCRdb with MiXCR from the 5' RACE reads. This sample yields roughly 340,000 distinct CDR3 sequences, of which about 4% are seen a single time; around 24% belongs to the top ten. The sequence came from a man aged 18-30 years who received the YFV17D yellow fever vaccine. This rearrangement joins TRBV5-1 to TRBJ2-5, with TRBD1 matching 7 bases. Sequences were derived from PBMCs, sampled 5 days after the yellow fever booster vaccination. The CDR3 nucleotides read TGCGCCAGCGGAATGACAGGGCAGCAAGAGACCCAGTACTTC. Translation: CASGMTGQQETQYF.